The 13 T cell receptor beta chains given below trace back to one sample, sequenced in a study of control samples from healthy donors and cancer patients. Assay: immunoSEQ multiplex PCR; the TCRdb copy retains only in-frame clones and omits some. The table lists about 50,000 clones, approximately 96% of them singletons. What was sequenced was blood. These receptors came from a woman aged 30 to 39 in good health.

V and J are TRBV4-2 and TRBJ2-5; 10 bases are a match to TRBD2. Trimming at V came to 4 bases and at J to 6 bases, leaving 8 bases not matched to a gene. CDR1 LGHNA and CDR2 YNFKEQ come from the germline V gene. The length of the CDR3 is 15 residues. CDR3 in DNA: TGTGCCAGCAGCCTGGATAGCGGGAGGTATAAGACCCAGTACTTC. Its translation is CASSLDSGRYKTQYF.

The rearrangement links TRBV27 to TRBJ2-1, with no clear D. This CDR3 is built from 13 residues. Trimming removed 0 bases from V and 3 bases from J, with 3 bases in between. In germline, CDR1 is MNHEY, CDR2 SMNVEV (reference sequence). The CDR3: CASSLSNYNEQFF. The DNA of the CDR3 is TGTGCCAGCAGTTTATCCAACTACAATGAGCAGTTCTTC.

The chain recombines TRBV28 with TRBJ1-4; D may be TRBD1 (5 bases). Germline-derived CDR1 and CDR2 are MDHEN and SYDVKM. V was shortened by 6 bases and J by 8 bases, with 22 bases between the two germline ends. The CDR3 is made up of 16 amino acids. For the CDR3, the DNA is TGTGCCAGCAGCCCGATCTTTAGGGGAGTAAGGGAAAAACTGTTTTTT. This encodes CASSPIFRGVREKLFF.

The chain links TRBV9 to TRBJ1-1; D unclear. This CDR3 is built from 16 residues. Trimming cost V 0 bases and J 1 base, with 13 bases left between them. CDR1 is SGDLS and CDR2 is YYNGEE in the germline V gene. CDR3 nucleotide sequence: TGTGCCAGCAGCGTAGCCCCGAGAGGCTCGAACACTGAAGCTTTCTTT. It translates to CASSVAPRGSNTEAFF.

V is TRBV19 and J is TRBJ2-1; D uncertain. Germline-derived CDR1 and CDR2 are LNHDA and SQIVND (reference sequence). The CDR3 is made up of 12 amino acids. Trimming took off 7 bases at V and 6 bases at J, with 10 bases between the two ends. This CDR3 is CASTPGSNEQFF. The DNA for the CDR3 is TGTGCCAGTACCCCGGGCAGCAATGAGCAGTTCTTC.

The chain joins TRBV7-9 to TRBJ2-1, with 7 bases identical to TRBD2. The CDR3 length is 15 residues. Unmatched junction bases numbered 5, after V lost 2 bases and J lost 4 bases. Germline CDR1 SEHNR, CDR2 FQNEAQ (reference sequence). This chain's CDR3 is CASSLSAGRYNEQFF. CDR3 DNA: TGTGCCAGCAGCTTATCAGCGGGAAGGTACAATGAGCAGTTCTTC.

The rearrangement links TRBV5-4 to TRBJ1-1; D remains ambiguous. The V gene lost 0 bases and the J gene lost 0 bases, with 12 bases spanning the gap. The CDR3 runs 16 residues. In germline, CDR1 is SGHNT, CDR2 YYREEE (reference sequence). CDR3 DNA sequence: TGTGCCAGCAGCTTGGCCCCGGGAACCCTGAACACTGAAGCTTTCTTT. Translated: CASSLAPGTLNTEAFF.

The V and J genes are TRBV10-1 and TRBJ2-1, with 9 bases aligning to TRBD2. J gave up 2 bases and V 7 bases, and 3 bases lay outside the gene matches. Germline loops: CDR1 WNHNN, CDR2 SYGVQD (reference sequence). CDR3 size: 14 residues. The chain's CDR3 is CASTPSGTYNEQFF. For the CDR3, the DNA is TGCGCCAGCACCCCTAGCGGGACCTACAATGAGCAGTTCTTC.

The chain employs TRBV2 and TRBJ2-7, with D unresolved. The CDR3 covers 12 residues. Per the germline V gene, CDR1 is SNHLY and CDR2 is FYNNEI. With 3 bases removed from V and 2 bases from J, the gap between germline ends came to 5 bases. CDR3 sequence: CASSEGPYEQYF. The CDR3 DNA sequence: TGTGCCAGCAGTGAGGGTCCCTACGAGCAGTACTTC.

This rearrangement joins TRBV7-8 to TRBJ2-7; 7 nucleotides align to TRBD1. V shed 5 bases and J 5 bases; nucleotides not matched to a gene: 12. CDR1 is SGHVS and CDR2 is FQNEAQ in the germline V gene. This CDR3 region has 15 residues. CDR3 loop: CASSVEDRVWDEQYF. As DNA, the CDR3 is TGTGCCAGCAGCGTAGAAGACAGGGTGTGGGACGAGCAGTACTTC.

V usage is TRBV11-2 and J usage is TRBJ1-3; D gene uncertain. Germline V gene sequence: CDR1 SGHAT, CDR2 FQNNGV. Trimming pared 1 base from V and 0 bases from J, leaving 7 bases between. This CDR3 is 15 amino acids long. CDR3 residues: CASSLVQLSGNTIYF. In DNA form, the CDR3 reads TGTGCCAGCAGCTTAGTACAGCTCTCTGGAAACACCATATATTTT.

The V and J genes are TRBV30 and TRBJ2-1; D might be TRBD2 (6 bases). The CDR3 is made up of 14 amino acids. V was trimmed by 2 bases and J by 4 bases, leaving 12 bases between them. Germline CDR1 GTSNPN, CDR2 SVGIG (reference sequence). The chain's CDR3 is CAWSRRDAYNEQFF. The DNA of the CDR3 is TGTGCCTGGAGTAGGAGGGACGCTTACAATGAGCAGTTCTTC.

V usage is TRBV30 and J usage is TRBJ1-4; 7 bases line up with TRBD1. The ends lost 5 bases at V and 0 bases at J; junction bases unmatched: 9. Per germline, CDR1 GTSNPN and CDR2 SVGIG (reference sequence). The CDR3 sequence is 16 residues long. DNA of the CDR3: TGTGCCTGGGGGGGGACAGCCTCCGCAACTAATGAAAAACTGTTTTTT. Encoded protein: CAWGGTASATNEKLFF. The complete variable domain, with remaining parts taken from reference TRBV30 and TRBJ1-4, reads SQTIHQWPATLVQPVGSPLSLECTVEGTSNPNLYWYRQAAGRGLQLLFYSVGIGQISSEVPQNLSASRPQDRQFILSSKKLLLSDSGFYLCAWGGTASATNEKLFFGSGTQLSVL.